Sequencing of this T cell receptor (beta chain) was carried out in a study of T cell repertoires in cytomegalovirus infection. Study context: Evidence of both CMV infection and a matching HLA type came from public TCR beta signatures.

Broader study findings: The response measured ex vivo was dominated by TCR beta clonotypes (HLA-C-restricted and CMV-specific). CMV carriers with the relevant HLA were identified by cumulative public TCR beta family frequency.

This CDR3 spans 14 amino acids. V shed 3 bases, J shed 1 base, and the junction held 2 bases outside the gene matches. The germline CDR1 and CDR2 sequences are SGHTA and FQGNSA. Using its own MiXCR run on the reads, TCRdb lists one record per CDR3 protein. Among tens of thousands of distinct CDR3 sequences listed, 20% were seen once. This clonotype was seen at least ten times. What it binds is unknown. This TCR was recovered from a human donor in good health (CMV status not recorded). Some clones in this sample may be carry-over from other donors' samples. The chain is built from TRBV7-2 and TRBJ1-1; 7 nucleotides line up with TRBD1. The sample comprised PBMCs, sequenced either directly or after in vitro stimulation (not recorded which). CDR3 amino acids: CASSLGTANTEAFF. The CDR3 region has the DNA TGTGCCAGCAGCTTGGGGACAGCGAACACTGAAGCTTTCTTT.